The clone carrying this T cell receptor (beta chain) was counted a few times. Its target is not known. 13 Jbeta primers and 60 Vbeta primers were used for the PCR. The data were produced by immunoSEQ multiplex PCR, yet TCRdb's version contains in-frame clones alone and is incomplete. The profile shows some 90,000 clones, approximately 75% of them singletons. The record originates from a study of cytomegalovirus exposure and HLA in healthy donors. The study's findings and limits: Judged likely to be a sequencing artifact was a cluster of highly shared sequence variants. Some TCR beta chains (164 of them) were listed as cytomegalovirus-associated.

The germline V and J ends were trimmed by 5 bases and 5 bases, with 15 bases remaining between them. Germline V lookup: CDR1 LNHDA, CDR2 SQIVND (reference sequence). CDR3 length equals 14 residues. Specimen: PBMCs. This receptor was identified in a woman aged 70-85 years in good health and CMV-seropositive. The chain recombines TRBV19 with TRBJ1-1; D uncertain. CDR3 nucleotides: TGTGCCAGTAGTCACTCAGGCCGAAGAACTGAAGCTTTCTTT. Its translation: CASSHSGRRTEAFF.